This T cell receptor (beta chain) comes out of a study of beta chain features in type 1 diabetes. Study context: Examination of sorted cells across all samples involved approximately 100,000,000 cells. Study-level points and caveats: Researchers cautioned that cDNA sequencing could over-represent cells with high TCR expression. Among patients, naive, central memory and Treg TCRB repertoires appeared more similar than among healthy donors. The study found fewer insertions and more deletions at VDJ junctions in type 1 diabetes patients. For Type 1 diabetes patients, all four CD4+ subsets carried TCRB CDR3s that were moderately but significantly shorter.

Of note for this clone: Its matching antigen is unknown.

Expressed TCRB transcripts were sequenced because the isolated RNA had all been reverse transcribed beforehand. Sequencing was performed with immunoSEQ multiplex PCR; in TCRdb, only in-frame clones are kept and a portion is missing. The data contain about 640,000 clones, around an eighth of them singletons. Germline V gene data show CDR1 as WNHNN and CDR2 as SYGVQD (reference sequence). Deletions cut 0 bases from V and 9 bases from J, with 6 bases between. This CDR3 is 12 amino acids long. The sample comprised naive CD4+ T cells from blood. V is TRBV10-1 and J is TRBJ2-1; D gene ambiguous. The clonotype comes from a man aged 25-40 years with type 1 diabetes. CDR3 in amino acids: CASSESWAEQFF. CDR3 coding DNA: TGCGCCAGCAGTGAGTCTTGGGCTGAGCAGTTCTTC.